The sequence of this T cell receptor (beta chain) was determined in a study of Ad26.COV2.S vaccination and SARS-CoV-2 variants. For the study at large: A COV1001 Ad26.COV2.S trial-arm participant provided the sample. Once, or twice with 56 days between doses, Ad26.COV2.S was given intramuscularly.

TCRdb's table, derived via immunoSEQ multiplex PCR, lists solely in-frame clones and lacks some. The table lists 350,000 to 500,000 clones, around nine tenths of them singletons. Treatment specified: about 20 received Ad26.COV2.S at low or high dose, single or two shots; a few received placebo; per-sample allocation not given. Sampling happened 63 days after the first vaccine or placebo injection. Boston provided a donor who was an adult aged 18-55 years. Study outcomes and limitations: There was reportedly substantial breadth in spike-specific CD8+ and CD4+ T cell responses after vaccination.

With regard to this clone: The antigen remains undetermined.

The sample consisted of peripheral blood, taken in a trial of Ad26.COV2.S vaccine versus placebo. The origin of this receptor is a person aged 18 to 65 who received the Ad26.COV2.S COVID-19 vaccine or a placebo.

The CDR3 coding sequence is TGTGCCGCCCGAGGGGGTGGAGATACGAACCTTAGCACAGATACGCAGTATTTT. Protein sequence: CAARGGGDTNLSTDTQYF. This chain uses TRBV10-3 with TRBJ2-3; possibly TRBD1 for D (6 bases). Germline values: CDR1 ENHRY, CDR2 SYGVKD. V was cut by 11 bases and J by 0 bases, with 27 bases left in between. This CDR3 is built from 18 residues.